This T cell receptor beta chain emerged from a study of beta chain features in type 1 diabetes. Study findings and constraints: VDJ junctions sequenced from type 1 diabetes patients showed fewer insertions and more deletions. The question left open here concerned HLA type influencing TCRB rearrangement. Moderate yet significant TCRB CDR3 shortening was seen in Type 1 diabetes patients in all four CD4+ subsets.

The study reverse transcribed the entire isolated RNA, so it sequenced expressed TCRB transcripts. Data came from immunoSEQ multiplex PCR; TCRdb stores just in-frame clones and leaves some out. Among approximately 470,000 clones, roughly 30% were seen once, and the ten largest hold 0.05% to 0.065%. As to this clone: What it recognizes is unknown.

Germline CDR1 reads LNHDA; CDR2 reads SQIVND (reference sequence). V lost 3 bases to trimming and J lost 9 bases, with 14 bases between them. The CDR3 runs to 13 residues. The chain joins TRBV19 to TRBJ2-5; D possibly uses TRBD1 or TRBD2 (6 bases each). This clonotype originated in a man between 18 and 35 years old in good health. The sample comprised naive CD4+ T cells from blood. The CDR3 nucleotides read TGTGCCAGTAGTATGGGTCACAGGGAGGCCCAGTACTTC. Its translation is CASSMGHREAQYF.